A few counts support the clone carrying this T cell receptor (beta chain). The CDR3 extends over 10 amino acids. The sample belongs to a study of T-cell reconstitution after alpha-beta-depleted transplantation in children. Construction of the TCRbeta library involved unique molecular identifiers. One entry per CDR3 protein results from TCRdb running MiXCR on the PCR reads. The table lists around 600,000 distinct CDR3 sequences, more than 9% of them singletons. The chain has TRBV21-1 and TRBJ1-5. TRBV21-1 is reported as a pseudogene. The TCR was taken from a human donor who donated a stem cell graft to a child with acute myeloid leukemia. The sample consisted of PBMCs from the stem cell graft donor, taken from the stem cell graft. This CDR3 reads CAPSCQPQHF. CDR3 sequence (DNA): TGTGCACCCTCTTGTCAGCCCCAGCATTTT.